The table lists the clone carrying this T cell receptor beta chain with a few counts. Germline CDR1 and CDR2: MNHEY and SVGAGI. V lost 4 bases and J 8 bases, leaving 9 bases between the germline ends. The CDR3 has 12 residues. This specimen belongs to a study of T-cell memory formation after mild COVID-19. TCRdb analysed the 5' RACE reads with MiXCR anew, one entry per CDR3 protein. The sample yields over 130,000 distinct CDR3 sequences, more than 13% seen once. This chain uses TRBV6-5 with TRBJ2-4; D gene uncertain. Sample: PBMCs or a T cell subset sorted from them (not recorded which). The TCR originated in an adult woman who had mild COVID-19 (a few samples of this study predate the infection). Cell type and time point are not known. CDR3 region: CASSSPVDIQYF. CDR3 nucleotide sequence: TGTGCCAGCAGTTCCCCAGTGGACATTCAGTACTTC.